This TCR beta chain was sequenced during a study of blood T cell repertoires in COVID-19. With 2 bases removed from V and 1 base from J, the gap between germline ends came to 9 bases. Germline CDR1 is MGHRA and CDR2 is YSYEKL. CDR3 length: 15 amino acids. Assay: immunoSEQ multiplex PCR; the TCRdb copy retains only in-frame clones and omits some. There are over 35,000 clones in the sample; roughly 88% occur only once, and less than 9% lies in the top ten. The V gene is TRBV4-1, the J gene TRBJ2-1; a possible D gene is TRBD2 (6 bases). This receptor was identified in a man over 45 with acute or convalescent COVID-19. The sample taken for sequencing was peripheral blood. The CDR3 is CASSQLSGSYNEQFF. The CDR3 DNA is TGCGCCAGCAGCCAACTAAGCGGGTCCTACAATGAGCAGTTCTTC.